A single sample gave rise to the 20 T cell receptor beta chains below, sequenced in a study of Ad26.COV2.S vaccination and SARS-CoV-2 variants. Treatment meaning: 19 received Ad26.COV2.S at low or high dose, single or two shots; 5 received placebo; per-sample allocation not given. Following the first vaccine or placebo injection, samples were taken on day 63. Repertoires were generated with immunoSEQ multiplex PCR, while TCRdb's copy carries only in-frame clones and drops some. This sample yields about 440,000 clones, of which approximately 88% are seen a single time; around 13% belongs to the top ten. Material: peripheral blood, obtained in a trial of Ad26.COV2.S vaccine versus placebo. All receptors derive from a person aged 18-65 years who received the Ad26.COV2.S COVID-19 vaccine or a placebo.

The rearrangement links TRBV2 to TRBJ2-7, with TRBD1 matching 10 bases. CDR1 is SNHLY and CDR2 is FYNNEI in the germline V gene. This CDR3 has 13 residues. Trimming took 11 bases from V and 1 from J; bases not matched to a gene: 5. The DNA for the CDR3 is TGTGCCGGCGGACAGGGGGGATCCTACGAGCAGTACTTC. Its translation is CAGGQGGSYEQYF.

The V gene is TRBV10-2, the J gene TRBJ2-1; TRBD2 matches at 13 bases. Germline V CDR1 and CDR2: WSHSY, SAAADI. This CDR3 has 20 amino acids. With V trimmed by 8 bases and J by 10 bases, 26 bases remained unmatched. The CDR3 here is CASSTTPGLAGKVSFREQFF. DNA of the CDR3: TGCGCCAGCTCCACAACGCCGGGACTAGCGGGAAAGGTTAGTTTTAGAGAGCAGTTCTTC.

V gene TRBV2 combines with J gene TRBJ1-1; no clear D gene. With 6 bases removed from V and 4 bases from J, the gap between germline ends came to 15 bases. This CDR3 has 14 residues. CDR1 is SNHLY and CDR2 is FYNNEI in the germline V gene. CDR3 region: CASRETGLGTEAFF. The CDR3 nucleotides read TGTGCCAGCAGGGAAACCGGGCTAGGCACTGAAGCTTTCTTT.

This chain uses TRBV19 with TRBJ2-5, with D possibly called TRBD1 or TRBD2 (5 bases each). V was shortened by 0 bases and J by 7 bases, with 15 bases between the two germline ends. The CDR3 loop spans 15 amino acids. Germline V lookup: CDR1 LNHDA, CDR2 SQIVND (reference sequence). CDR3 sequence reads: CASSIDGDLRGTQYF. The CDR3 nucleotides are TGTGCCAGTAGTATAGATGGGGACCTCCGGGGGACCCAGTACTTC.

This rearrangement joins TRBV29-1 to TRBJ2-7, with D hard to call. Germline loops: CDR1 SQVTM, CDR2 ANQGSEA. The CDR3 length is 12 residues. The V end was cut by 4 bases, the J end by 3 bases, with 10 bases between. The CDR3: CSVGQVYYEQYF. The CDR3 coding sequence is TGCAGCGTTGGGCAGGTATACTACGAGCAGTACTTC.

As to this clone: Other DNA sequences in the sample encode the same CDR3. The chain links TRBV15 to TRBJ1-4, with no clear D. Looked up from germline, CDR1 is LNHNV and CDR2 is YYDKDF (reference sequence). CDR3 size: 13 residues. The germline V and J ends were trimmed by 0 bases and 8 bases, with 7 bases remaining between them. The CDR3 protein is CATSRDPGEKLFF. CDR3 DNA: TGTGCCACCAGCAGAGATCCAGGCGAAAAACTGTTTTTT. The whole variable domain, remainder taken from reference TRBV15 and TRBJ1-4, is DAMVIQNPRYQVTQFGKPVTLSCSQTLNHNVMYWYQQKSSQAPKLLFHYYDKDFNNEADTPDNFQSRRPNTSFCFLDIRSPGLGDTAMYLCATSRDPGEKLFFGSGTQLSVL.

The rearrangement joins TRBV12-3 or TRBV12-4 to TRBJ1-2; maybe TRBD1 (6 bases). V lost 8 bases, J lost 3 bases, and 13 bases lay in between. CDR3 length: 13 residues. The CDR3 protein is CASSEGGHYGYTF. The CDR3 DNA reads as TGTGCCAGCTCTGAGGGGGGCCACTATGGCTACACCTTC.

This sequence joins TRBV6-5 and TRBJ1-1; unclear D gene. This CDR3 has 11 residues. V lost 7 bases to trimming and J lost 1 base, with 4 bases between them. The germline V gene has CDR1 MNHEY and CDR2 SVGAGI. The CDR3 spells CASMGNTEAFF. CDR3 in DNA: TGTGCCAGCATGGGGAACACTGAAGCTTTCTTT.

V usage is TRBV3-1 (or the pseudogene TRBV3-2) and J usage is TRBJ2-2; 12 nucleotides line up with TRBD2. CDR3 length: 16 amino acids. With V trimmed by 7 bases and J by 6 bases, 9 bases remained unmatched. CDR1 and CDR2 from the germline V gene are LGHDT and YNNKEL (reference sequence). In DNA form, the CDR3 reads TGTGCCAGCACGGGTCTAGCGGGAGGGCCGTCCGGGGAGCTGTTTTTT. Its translation is CASTGLAGGPSGELFF.

J is TRBJ2-7 and V is TRBV29-1; D gene uncertain. This CDR3 is 12 amino acids long. Trimming shortened V by 3 bases and J by 0 bases, and 6 bases separated the two germline ends. Germline V CDR1 and CDR2: SQVTM, ANQGSEA. The CDR3 spells CSVETSSYEQYF. The CDR3, as DNA: TGCAGCGTTGAGACATCCTCCTACGAGCAGTACTTC.

CDR3 nucleotides: TGTGCCAGCAGCTTAGCGGCCAGATATTACGAGCAGTACTTC. It encodes CASSLAARYYEQYF. The V call is TRBV7-8, the J call TRBJ2-7; no clear D. The CDR3 loop spans 14 amino acids. Germline V gene sequence: CDR1 SGHVS, CDR2 FQNEAQ. V dropped 0 bases and J dropped 4 bases, with 10 bases sitting between them.

The chain joins TRBV9 to TRBJ1-4; D unclear. This CDR3 is 15 amino acids long. From germline, CDR1 is SGDLS and CDR2 YYNGEE. Deletions cut 4 bases from V and 5 bases from J, with 15 bases between. CDR3 amino acids: CASSSRQGGNEKLFF. CDR3 coding DNA: TGTGCCAGCAGCAGCCGCCAAGGCGGGAATGAAAAACTGTTTTTT.

This clone was observed a handful of times. The chain recombines TRBV27 with TRBJ2-7; D perhaps matches TRBD1 (5 bases). V lost 7 bases to trimming and J lost 5 bases, with 21 bases between them. The CDR3 consists of 15 residues. Germline V CDR1 and CDR2: MNHEY, SMNVEV (reference sequence). CDR3 residues: CASTRQLLETNEQYF. As DNA, the CDR3 is TGTGCCAGCACCCGACAGCTCCTAGAGACGAACGAGCAGTACTTC.

The rearrangement links TRBV27 to TRBJ1-1; D perhaps matches TRBD1 (5 bases). Germline values: CDR1 MNHEY, CDR2 SMNVEV (reference sequence). V lost 5 bases to trimming and J lost 1 base, with 14 bases between them. This CDR3 comprises 15 residues. The CDR3 coding sequence is TGTGCCAGCAGTCCCAACAGGAGTCCGAACACTGAAGCTTTCTTT. Protein sequence: CASSPNRSPNTEAFF.

V gene TRBV28 combines with J gene TRBJ2-5; TRBD1 aligns across 8 bases. Germline CDR1 and CDR2: MDHEN and SYDVKM. V was pared by 3 bases and J by 8 bases, with 8 bases of the junction left unmatched. The CDR3 is made up of 14 amino acids. The CDR3 DNA sequence: TGTGCCAGCAGTTTGTCGGACAGGGCAGGTACCCAGTACTTC. Translated: CASSLSDRAGTQYF. Full variable domain (outside the CDR3, taken from reference TRBV28 and TRBJ2-5): DVKVTQSSRYLVKRTGEKVFLECVQDMDHENMFWYRQDPGLGLRLIYFSYDVKMKEKGDIPEGYSVSREKKERFSLILESASTNQTSMYLCASSLSDRAGTQYFGPGTRLLVL.

V is TRBV5-4 and J is TRBJ1-2, with TRBD1 as a possible D gene (6 bases). Per germline, CDR1 SGHNT and CDR2 YYREEE (reference sequence). Trimming removed 3 bases from V and 5 bases from J, with 8 bases in between. This CDR3 spans 12 amino acids. CDR3 nucleotides: TGTGCCAGCAGCTCGGACAGTTATGGCTACACCTTC. This sequence encodes CASSSDSYGYTF.

V usage is TRBV5-1 and J usage is TRBJ1-1, with D possibly being TRBD1 (6 bases). The CDR3 length is 15 residues. The V gene lost 1 base and the J gene lost 0 bases, with 10 bases spanning the gap. CDR1 is SGHRS and CDR2 is YFSETQ in the germline V gene. The CDR3 reads CASSLSTGVNTEAFF. The CDR3 DNA reads TGCGCCAGCAGCTTGTCGACAGGAGTGAACACTGAAGCTTTCTTT.

This chain connects TRBV29-1 to TRBJ2-5; D possibly corresponds to TRBD1 (5 bases). This CDR3 comprises 13 residues. V gave up 4 bases and J gave up 3 bases, with 12 bases separating them. CDR1 is SQVTM, CDR2 ANQGSEA, per germline. The CDR3 DNA is TGCAGCGTTGCTGACAGCGCAAAAGAGACCCAGTACTTC. Protein sequence: CSVADSAKETQYF.

The gene calls are TRBV18 and TRBJ1-5, with a possible D match to TRBD1 (6 bases). The V gene lost 2 bases and the J gene lost 2 bases, with 10 bases spanning the gap. The CDR3 is 15 amino acids. Germline V gives CDR1 KGHSH, CDR2 LQKENI. CDR3 nucleotides: TGTGCCAGCTCACCAACGGGGGGCGGCAATCAGCCCCAGCATTTT. Translating gives CASSPTGGGNQPQHF.

J is TRBJ2-1 and V is TRBV6-4; TRBD1 or TRBD2 may be the D gene (6 bases each). This CDR3 is built from 12 residues. V was shortened by 1 base and J by 10 bases, with 8 bases between the two germline ends. CDR1 and CDR2 from the germline V gene are MRHNA and SNTAGT. This CDR3 is CASSDWRGEQFF. Written as DNA, the CDR3 is TGTGCCAGCAGTGACTGGAGGGGGGAGCAGTTCTTC.